This TCR beta chain stems from a study of OX40 agonist ivuxolimab in advanced cancers. Germline CDR1 is MDHEN and CDR2 is SYDVKM. V was trimmed by 3 bases and J by 0 bases, leaving 12 bases between them. This CDR3 region has 16 residues. Sequenced by immunoSEQ multiplex PCR; TCRdb stores in-frame clones only, minus some. The repertoire holds over 55,000 clones, with around 90% as singletons. Sequencing used CD4+ or CD8+ T cells sorted from blood, obtained in a trial of the OX40 agonist ivuxolimab. The chain carries TRBV28 and TRBJ1-3; no reliable D call. This clonotype was sampled from an adult with an advanced solid tumor such as melanoma, head and neck, liver or kidney cancer. The CDR3 DNA sequence: TGTGCCAGCAGTTTCCCCAGCCTAAGCTCTGGAAACACCATATATTTT. Its translation: CASSFPSLSSGNTIYF. The full variable domain, in which reference TRBV28 and TRBJ1-3 provide the parts outside the CDR3, is DVKVTQSSRYLVKRTGEKVFLECVQDMDHENMFWYRQDPGLGLRLIYFSYDVKMKEKGDIPEGYSVSREKKERFSLILESASTNQTSMYLCASSFPSLSSGNTIYFGEGSWLTVV.